This TCR beta chain is from a study of blood T cell repertoires in COVID-19. Seattle patients were enrolled while actively infected and followed longitudinally. Libraries were prepared by immunoSEQ multiplex PCR; TCRdb keeps only in-frame clonotypes and omits some of them. The sample has about 190,000 clones, 82% seen once. Germline V gene sequence: CDR1 SGHTA, CDR2 FQGNSA. The CDR3 has 15 residues. V lost 1 base, J lost 4 bases, and 13 bases lay in between. The sequenced sample consisted of peripheral blood. The V gene is TRBV7-2, the J gene TRBJ1-2, with D unclear. This clonotype was sampled from a woman aged 55-69 years with COVID-19, enrolled during active disease. The CDR3 DNA follows: TGTGCCAGCAGCTTAGATCCGGGGTACAGCTATGGCTACACCTTC. It codes for CASSLDPGYSYGYTF. Full variable domain (rest looked up from reference TRBV7-2 and TRBJ1-2): GAGVSQSPSNKVTEKGKDVELRCDPISGHTALYWYRQSLGQGLEFLIYFQGNSAPDKSGLPSDRFSAERTGGSVSTLTIQRTQQEDSAVYLCASSLDPGYSYGYTFGSGTRLTVV.